What follows are 5 T cell receptor beta chains derived from one specimen sequenced in a study of blood T cell repertoires in COVID-19. Produced via immunoSEQ multiplex PCR; TCRdb's table is partial and in-frame only. The table includes about 180,000 clones, 75% to 85% detected once. Material for sequencing was PBMCs or T cells enriched from blood (not recorded which). Source of these receptors: a man aged 45-65 years who had recovered from COVID-19.

This clone was observed a single time. The chain employs TRBV10-1 and TRBJ1-6; weak D call: TRBD1 (5 bases). This CDR3 has 13 residues. V gave up 3 bases and J gave up 10 bases, with 10 bases separating them. Germline V CDR1 and CDR2: WNHNN, SYGVQD (reference sequence). The CDR3 loop is CASSEGVRSPLHF. As DNA, the CDR3 is TGCGCCAGCAGTGAAGGGGTTCGGTCACCCCTCCACTTT.

This clone was seen a handful of times. This chain connects TRBV6-5 to TRBJ1-1; 8 bases agree with TRBD1. Germline V lookup: CDR1 MNHEY, CDR2 SVGAGI. The CDR3 totals 14 residues. V lost 6 bases to trimming and J lost 0 bases; unmatched junction nucleotides: 3. This chain's CDR3 is CASSWTGMNTEAFF. CDR3 DNA sequence: TGTGCCAGCAGCTGGACAGGGATGAACACTGAAGCTTTCTTT.

This clone came up a few times. This chain joins TRBV7-9 and TRBJ2-1; tentatively, D is TRBD2 (6 bases). The CDR3 is made up of 14 amino acids. V gave up 5 bases and J gave up 9 bases, with 17 bases separating them. Germline CDR1 and CDR2: SEHNR and FQNEAQ (reference sequence). CDR3 bases: TGTGCCAGCAGCGAGGAGGGACGCGGCATTGAGCAGTTCTTC. It translates to CASSEEGRGIEQFF.

J is TRBJ1-6 and V is TRBV30, with a possible D match to TRBD1 (6 bases). The CDR3 runs 15 residues. CDR1 is GTSNPN and CDR2 is SVGIG in the germline V gene (reference sequence). V was cut by 4 bases and J by 10 bases, with 20 bases left in between. CDR3 nucleotides: TGTGCCTGGACTGACCTTAGGGGGTTAAAATCACCCCTCCACTTT. It translates to CAWTDLRGLKSPLHF. The entire variable domain, with the rest obtained from reference TRBV30 and TRBJ1-6, is as follows: SQTIHQWPATLVQPVGSPLSLECTVEGTSNPNLYWYRQAAGRGLQLLFYSVGIGQISSEVPQNLSASRPQDRQFILSSKKLLLSDSGFYLCAWTDLRGLKSPLHFGNGTRLTVT.

The chain uses TRBV30 and TRBJ1-1; 7 bases are a match to TRBD1. Germline V gene lookup returns CDR1 GTSNPN and CDR2 SVGIG (reference sequence). This CDR3 region has 13 residues. J lost 0 bases, V lost 6 bases, and 4 bases had no gene match. CDR3 residues: CACYGTVNTEAFF. CDR3 coding DNA: TGTGCCTGTTATGGGACAGTGAACACTGAAGCTTTCTTT.